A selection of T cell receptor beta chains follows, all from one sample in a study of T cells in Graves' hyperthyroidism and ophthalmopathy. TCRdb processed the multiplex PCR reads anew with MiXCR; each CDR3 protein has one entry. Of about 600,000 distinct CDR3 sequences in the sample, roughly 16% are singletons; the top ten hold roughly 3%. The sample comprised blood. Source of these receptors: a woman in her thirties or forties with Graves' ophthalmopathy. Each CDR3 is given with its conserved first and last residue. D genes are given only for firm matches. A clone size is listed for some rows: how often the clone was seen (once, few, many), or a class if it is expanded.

CASSKLVAGTNTGELFF,TGTGCCAGTAGTAAACTTGTAGCGGGAACGAACACCGGGGAGCTGTTTTTT,TRBJ2-2,few,TRBD2,TRBV19
CASSYSDREDQPQHF,TGTGCCAGCAGTTACTCGGACAGGGAAGATCAGCCCCAGCATTTT,TRBJ1-5,few,TRBD1,TRBV6-5
CSARLEGNTIYF,TGCAGTGCTAGACTAGAGGGAAACACCATATATTTT,TRBJ1-3,many,-,TRBV20-1
CASETGDEQYF,TGTGCCAGCGAGACAGGGGACGAGCAGTACTTC,TRBJ2-7,once,TRBD1,TRBV6-1
CASSYKGSEAFF,TGTGCCAGCAGTTACAAGGGCTCTGAAGCTTTCTTT,TRBJ1-1,few,-,TRBV6-5
CAGKDRTYNEQFF,TGTGCCGGGAAAGACAGGACTTACAATGAGCAGTTCTTC,TRBJ2-1,few,-,TRBV2
CASTISPWPEQYF,TGTGCCAGCACCATCTCCCCTTGGCCCGAGCAGTACTTC,TRBJ2-7,-,-,TRBV2
CASNGGVETQYF,TGTGCCAGCAACGGCGGTGTGGAGACCCAGTACTTC,TRBJ2-5,many,-,TRBV11-1
CASSVRRDREGGYTF,TGTGCCAGCAGTGTACGCCGAGACCGAGAGGGCGGCTACACCTTC,TRBJ1-2,many,-,TRBV6-1
CASRDRGGRNTEAFF,TGTGCCAGCCGGGACAGGGGCGGAAGGAACACTGAAGCTTTCTTT,TRBJ1-1,many,TRBD1,TRBV2
CASSVASNSNEQFF,TGTGCCAGCAGTGTGGCTAGTAACTCCAATGAGCAGTTCTTC,TRBJ2-1,many,-,TRBV2
CSARDRLGTGIYEQYF,TGCAGTGCTAGAGATCGTTTGGGGACAGGGATCTACGAGCAGTACTTC,TRBJ2-7,-,TRBD1,TRBV20-1
CAWSVGSRVYEQFF,TGTGCCTGGAGTGTGGGGTCGAGAGTCTATGAGCAGTTCTTC,TRBJ2-1,-,-,TRBV30
CATKDSQNTEAFF,TGTGCCACCAAAGACAGCCAGAACACTGAAGCTTTCTTT,TRBJ1-1,few,-,TRBV10-3
CASRPGTSGSYEQYF,TGTGCCAGCAGACCCGGGACTAGCGGCTCCTACGAGCAGTACTTC,TRBJ2-7,many,TRBD2,TRBV2
CAWSPSPRGRTKNIQYF,TGTGCCTGGAGTCCCTCCCCGAGGGGGCGAACCAAAAACATTCAGTACTTC,TRBJ2-4,many,TRBD1,TRBV30
CATGSGMNTEAFF,TGTGCCACCGGGTCAGGGATGAACACTGAAGCTTTCTTT,TRBJ1-1,-,-,TRBV27
CASSLYFTGELFF,TGTGCCAGCAGCTTGTACTTCACCGGGGAGCTGTTTTTT,TRBJ2-2,-,-,TRBV5-6
CASSLGGDRFRSEAFF,TGTGCCAGCAGCTTAGGGGGGGACAGGTTTAGAAGTGAAGCTTTCTTT,TRBJ1-1,many,TRBD1,TRBV11-2
CASSLDYGGGNTIYF,TGTGCCAGCAGCTTAGATTACGGCGGTGGAAACACCATATATTTT,TRBJ1-3,-,-,TRBV11-2
CASSLGWGSETQYF,TGTGCCAGCAGCTTAGGGTGGGGCTCGGAGACCCAGTACTTC,TRBJ2-5,-,-,TRBV7-8